The TCR beta chain described here comes from a study of cytomegalovirus exposure and HLA in healthy donors. Study background: The 120 validation repertoires and the roughly 690 first-cohort repertoires shared a platform, a later analysis reported. Study-wide results and limits: Rare TCR sequences predominated, though certain public TCRs were found in many donors. Specificity for CMV antigens was confirmed in vitro for a few of the CMV-associated chains.

As for this clone: Its antigen is currently unknown.

Repertoires were generated with immunoSEQ multiplex PCR, while TCRdb's copy carries only in-frame clones and drops some. The sample yields 200,000 to 250,000 clones, around 90% seen once. This CDR3 is 15 amino acids long. Per the germline V gene, CDR1 is KGHSH and CDR2 is LQKENI. The ends lost 4 bases at V and 9 bases at J; junction bases unmatched: 5. The validation cohort, a group of under 150 subjects, included the donors and was separate from the roughly 670-subject first cohort. This chain joins TRBV18 and TRBJ2-1; the match to TRBD2 covers 14 bases. This receptor was taken from a woman in her late teens or twenties in good health and CMV-seropositive. The sequencing input was PBMCs. This CDR3 is CASSRTGLAGGEQFF. The CDR3, as DNA: TGTGCCAGCTCACGAACCGGACTAGCGGGAGGTGAGCAGTTCTTC.